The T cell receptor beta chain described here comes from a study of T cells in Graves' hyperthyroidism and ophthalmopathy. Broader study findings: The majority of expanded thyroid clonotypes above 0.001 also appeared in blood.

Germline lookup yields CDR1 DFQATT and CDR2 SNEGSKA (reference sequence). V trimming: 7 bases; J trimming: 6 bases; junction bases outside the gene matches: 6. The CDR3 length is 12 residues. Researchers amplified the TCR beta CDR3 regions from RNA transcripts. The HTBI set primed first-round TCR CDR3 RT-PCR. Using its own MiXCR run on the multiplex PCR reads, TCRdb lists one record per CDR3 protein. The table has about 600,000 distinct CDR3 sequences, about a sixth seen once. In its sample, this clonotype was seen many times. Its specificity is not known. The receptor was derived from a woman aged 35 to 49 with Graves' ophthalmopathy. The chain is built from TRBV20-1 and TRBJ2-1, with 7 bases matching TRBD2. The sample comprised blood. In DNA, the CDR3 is TGCAGTGACAAGCGGGGAGGCAATGAGCAGTTCTTC. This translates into CSDKRGGNEQFF.